One sample yielded the 29 T cell receptor beta chains listed below, sequenced in a study of shared clonotypes between healthy human individuals. The repertoire was sequenced with immunoSEQ multiplex PCR; TCRdb's copy has only in-frame clones and lacks some. The table lists 2 million to 2.5 million clones, around 95% of them singletons, with around 0.13% in the top ten. Sequencing input: naive CD4+ T cells sorted from blood. Subset denoted: CD45RA+ positively selected. These receptor sequences come from a man aged 18-30 years in good health.

The rearrangement uses TRBV28 and TRBJ2-7; D perhaps matches TRBD2 (5 bases). The germline V gene encodes CDR1 MDHEN and CDR2 SYDVKM. V lost 5 bases and J 9 bases, leaving 14 bases between the germline ends. The CDR3 contains 12 residues. DNA for the CDR3: TGTGCCAGCAGTCTGCTGGACTTAGGGCAGTACTTC. Translated, it gives CASSLLDLGQYF.

The chain employs TRBV5-4 and TRBJ2-2, with TRBD2 identical over 7 bases. V was clipped by 5 bases and J by 3 bases; unmatched bases: 10. In germline, CDR1 is SGHNT, CDR2 YYREEE (reference sequence). CDR3 size: 16 residues. The CDR3 sequence is CASRGDAGVHTGELFF. The CDR3 region has the DNA TGTGCCAGCAGGGGGGATGCGGGGGTTCACACCGGGGAGCTGTTTTTT.

J is TRBJ2-7 and V is TRBV10-1; TRBD1 aligns across 10 bases. CDR3 length: 13 amino acids. Germline CDR1 reads WNHNN; CDR2 reads SYGVQD (reference sequence). The V and J ends lost 6 bases and 4 bases, in that order; junction bases with no gene match: 3. In nucleotides, the CDR3 is TGCGCCAGCAGCCGGGACAGGGGTTACGAGCAGTACTTC. Translation: CASSRDRGYEQYF.

The chain employs TRBV11-2 and TRBJ2-1; 9 bases are shared with TRBD2. V lost 1 base and J lost 0; bases outside the gene matches: 4. This CDR3 has 17 amino acids. CDR1 and CDR2 from the germline V gene are SGHAT and FQNNGV. For the CDR3, the DNA is TGTGCCAGCAGCTTAGTATTTAGCGGGAGCTCCTACAATGAGCAGTTCTTC. Its protein is CASSLVFSGSSYNEQFF. Variable domain in full (rest from reference TRBV11-2 and TRBJ2-1): EAGVAQSPRYKIIEKRQSVAFWCNPISGHATLYWYQQILGQGPKLLIQFQNNGVVDDSQLPKDRFSAERLKGVDSTLKIQPAKLEDSAVYLCASSLVFSGSSYNEQFFGPGTRLTVL.

The rearrangement joins TRBV7-8 to TRBJ2-7, with D unresolved. CDR1 and CDR2 (germline): SGHVS, FQNEAQ. The CDR3 contains 13 residues. Trimming took off 5 bases at V and 0 bases at J, with 8 bases between the two ends. Here the CDR3 DNA reads TGTGCCAGCAGCCGGCTGGACTCCTACGAGCAGTACTTC. This encodes CASSRLDSYEQYF.

The chain combines TRBV4-1 with TRBJ2-7; 9 nucleotides align to TRBD2. The CDR3 extends over 13 amino acids. J was trimmed by 7 bases and V by 2 bases; bases with no gene match: 3. CDR1 and CDR2 from the germline V gene are MGHRA and YSYEKL. This CDR3 is CASSQLAGREQYF. The DNA of the CDR3 is TGCGCCAGCAGCCAACTAGCGGGGCGGGAGCAGTACTTC.

CDR3 amino acids: CASSPWTSGGGRNEQFF. The CDR3 DNA reads TGTGCCAGCTCACCCTGGACTAGCGGGGGAGGCAGGAATGAGCAGTTCTTC. The V call is TRBV18, the J call TRBJ2-1; 13 bases map to TRBD2. Germline CDR1 and CDR2: KGHSH and LQKENI. J lost 7 bases, V lost 3 bases, and 9 bases had no gene match. The CDR3 length is 17 residues.

The chain links TRBV27 to TRBJ1-1, with D tentatively TRBD1 (6 bases). The CDR3 extends over 14 amino acids. Trimming left V 6 bases short and J 1 base short, with 12 bases between. Germline lookup yields CDR1 MNHEY and CDR2 SMNVEV (reference sequence). The CDR3 coding sequence is TGTGCCAGCAGGCCTCTACAGGGGAACACTGAAGCTTTCTTT. It yields the protein CASRPLQGNTEAFF.

V usage is TRBV27 and J usage is TRBJ1-6; D uncertain. Deletions cut 5 bases from V and 0 bases from J, with 14 bases between. Germline CDR1 reads MNHEY; CDR2 reads SMNVEV (reference sequence). The CDR3 sequence is 17 residues long. The CDR3 bases are TGTGCCAGCAGTCTTCGGATTGTCCTCTCCTATAATTCACCCCTCCACTTT. It yields the protein CASSLRIVLSYNSPLHF.

This rearrangement joins TRBV5-1 to TRBJ2-5; 9 bases are a match to TRBD1. V was clipped by 4 bases and J by 2 bases; unmatched bases: 6. This CDR3 region has 15 residues. Germline V gene data show CDR1 as SGHRS and CDR2 as YFSETQ. The CDR3 DNA is TGCGCCAGCAGCATAGGACAGGGGATACAAGAGACCCAGTACTTC. Protein sequence: CASSIGQGIQETQYF.

The chain recombines TRBV5-1 with TRBJ2-5; TRBD2 might be the D (5 bases). The CDR3 consists of 17 residues. Between the trimmed V and J ends, which lost 4 bases and 1 base, there was a span of 20 bases. The V gene's germline CDR1 is SGHRS and CDR2 YFSETQ. This CDR3 reads CASSPSRTAGIQETQYF. The CDR3 DNA reads TGCGCCAGCAGCCCTAGCCGGACCGCCGGGATCCAAGAGACCCAGTACTTC. Full variable domain (outside the CDR3, taken from reference TRBV5-1 and TRBJ2-5): KAGVTQTPRYLIKTRGQQVTLSCSPISGHRSVSWYQQTPGQGLQFLFEYFSETQRNKGNFPGRFSGRQFSNSRSEMNVSTLELGDSALYLCASSPSRTAGIQETQYFGPGTRLLVL.

The rearrangement uses TRBV2 and TRBJ2-7; D is perhaps TRBD1 (6 bases). The CDR3 extends over 16 amino acids. Germline CDR1 SNHLY, CDR2 FYNNEI. Trimming stripped 1 base from V and 0 bases from J, with 13 bases between. The CDR3 sequence is CASSEDRVFYSYEQYF. The CDR3, as DNA: TGTGCCAGCAGTGAAGACAGGGTTTTTTACTCCTACGAGCAGTACTTC.

The chain carries TRBV10-3 and TRBJ2-7; 7 positions match TRBD1. CDR1 is ENHRY and CDR2 is SYGVKD in the germline V gene. The V gene end was trimmed by 3 bases and the J gene end by 3 bases; junction bases not matched to a gene: 5. The CDR3 length is 14 residues. CDR3 amino acids: CAISDRQGNYEQYF. In nucleotides, the CDR3 is TGTGCCATCAGTGACCGACAGGGAAACTACGAGCAGTACTTC.

The chain is built from TRBV19 and TRBJ1-6, with 11 positions matching TRBD1. Germline V lookup: CDR1 LNHDA, CDR2 SQIVND (reference sequence). V was clipped by 4 bases and J by 9 bases; unmatched bases: 2. This CDR3 is built from 14 residues. The chain's CDR3 is CASSNGQGASPLHF. Written as DNA, the CDR3 is TGTGCCAGTAGTAACGGACAGGGGGCTTCACCCCTCCACTTT.

The rearrangement uses TRBV7-9 and TRBJ1-4; 10 nucleotides align to TRBD1. There are 15 residues in the CDR3. Germline CDR1 and CDR2: SEHNR and FQNEAQ (reference sequence). With V trimmed by 5 bases and J by 3 bases, 3 bases remained unmatched. CDR3 in amino acids: CASSQGTGANEKLFF. CDR3 coding DNA: TGTGCCAGCAGCCAAGGGACAGGGGCTAATGAAAAACTGTTTTTT.

This sequence joins TRBV27 and TRBJ2-7, with 8 bases identical to TRBD2. The CDR3 loop spans 15 amino acids. V lost 5 bases to trimming and J lost 2 bases; unmatched junction nucleotides: 8. Per the germline V gene, CDR1 is MNHEY and CDR2 is SMNVEV (reference sequence). The CDR3 is CASSQGLVPTYEQYF. CDR3 DNA: TGTGCCAGCAGTCAGGGACTAGTCCCCACCTACGAGCAGTACTTC.

The chain joins TRBV18 to TRBJ2-7, with TRBD2 matching over 9 bases. Germline loops: CDR1 KGHSH, CDR2 LQKENI. J was trimmed by 0 bases and V by 3 bases; bases with no gene match: 6. The CDR3 loop spans 16 amino acids. The CDR3: CASSPWTSVSSYEQYF. The CDR3, as DNA: TGTGCCAGCTCACCCTGGACTAGCGTCAGCTCCTACGAGCAGTACTTC.

As to this clone: Other DNA sequences from this sample encode an identical CDR3 as well. The gene calls are TRBV20-1 and TRBJ2-7; D remains unclear. Germline CDR1 and CDR2: DFQATT and SNEGSKA (reference sequence). The V and J ends lost 5 bases and 0 bases respectively, with 5 bases between them. The CDR3 length is 11 residues. Here the CDR3 DNA reads TGCAGTGCTGCCGACTCCTACGAGCAGTACTTC. The encoded protein is CSAADSYEQYF.

A remark on this clone: Other nucleotide sequences from this sample produce the same CDR3. The V gene is TRBV5-1, the J gene TRBJ2-5; 7 nucleotides align to TRBD2. The germline V gene encodes CDR1 SGHRS and CDR2 YFSETQ. This CDR3 comprises 13 residues. Trimming at V came to 0 bases and at J to 5 bases, leaving 1 base not matched to a gene. The CDR3 nucleotides are TGCGCCAGCAGCTTGGGACTAGCTGAGACCCAGTACTTC. It codes for CASSLGLAETQYF.

The chain couples TRBV18 to TRBJ2-7; D possibly corresponds to TRBD2 (5 bases). The CDR3 has 14 amino acids. V was pared by 6 bases and J by 7 bases, with 19 bases between. Germline assignment: CDR1 KGHSH and CDR2 LQKENI. CDR3 amino acids: CASSLIAKTGEQYF. For the CDR3, the DNA is TGTGCCAGCTCCCTCATAGCGAAAACGGGGGAGCAGTACTTC.

The chain combines TRBV4-1 with TRBJ2-6; D is undetermined. V lost 0 bases, J lost 0 bases, and 9 bases lay in between. Germline values: CDR1 MGHRA, CDR2 YSYEKL. The CDR3 covers 17 residues. Here the CDR3 reads CASSQDLVSSGANVLTF. The CDR3 bases are TGCGCCAGCAGCCAAGATTTGGTAAGCTCTGGGGCCAACGTCCTGACTTTC.

Details on this clone: Other DNA variants within this sample encode the same CDR3. The chain employs TRBV6-5 and TRBJ2-3; D remains ambiguous. The ends were cut back, 8 bases at V and 0 bases at J, with 6 bases in the middle. Germline V gene lookup returns CDR1 MNHEY and CDR2 SVGAGI. This CDR3 has 12 residues. The DNA of the CDR3 is TGTGCCAGCCGTACCAGCACAGATACGCAGTATTTT. The encoded protein is CASRTSTDTQYF.

The V and J genes are TRBV6-1 and TRBJ1-5; D remains unclear. Trimming removed 1 base at V and 1 base at J, with 5 bases between. The CDR3 extends over 14 amino acids. CDR1 MNHNS and CDR2 SASEGT come from the germline V gene. CDR3 nucleotide sequence: TGTGCCAGCAGTGAAGTCTGGAGCAATCAGCCCCAGCATTTT. Protein sequence: CASSEVWSNQPQHF.

This sequence joins TRBV18 and TRBJ2-5, with a tentative D call TRBD2 (6 bases). Germline CDR1 KGHSH, CDR2 LQKENI. With 3 bases removed from V and 7 bases from J, the gap between germline ends came to 15 bases. This CDR3 contains 14 residues. The CDR3 reads CASSPDSLGGTQYF. The DNA of the CDR3 is TGTGCCAGCTCACCCGACAGCCTCGGGGGGACCCAGTACTTC.

This rearrangement joins TRBV6-6 to TRBJ1-1, with 7 bases fitting TRBD1. CDR1 is MNHNY, CDR2 SVGAGI, per germline (reference sequence). The V gene end was trimmed by 5 bases and the J gene end by 5 bases; junction bases not matched to a gene: 11. The CDR3 loop spans 15 amino acids. This chain's CDR3 is CASSSYQGERTEAFF. Written as DNA, the CDR3 is TGTGCCAGCAGTAGCTATCAGGGGGAAAGGACTGAAGCTTTCTTT.

This clone was detected once. V and J are TRBV9 and TRBJ1-4; D is ambiguous. The V gene lost 7 bases and the J gene lost 8 bases, with 15 bases spanning the gap. The CDR3 has 13 residues. The germline V gene encodes CDR1 SGDLS and CDR2 YYNGEE. CDR3 DNA: TGTGCCAGCTCTTCCCGGGCCGCGGAAAAACTGTTTTTT. Translating gives CASSSRAAEKLFF.

This chain links TRBV5-1 with TRBJ2-3, with 11 bases identical to TRBD2. The CDR3 totals 15 residues. The trim removed 4 bases at V and 4 bases at J, leaving 5 bases unmatched. The germline V gene has CDR1 SGHRS and CDR2 YFSETQ. The DNA of the CDR3 is TGCGCCAGCAGCCCCGGGACTAGCGGAGCAGATACGCAGTATTTT. It specifies CASSPGTSGADTQYF.

In the case of this clone: Different DNA sequences within this sample yield the same CDR3. The chain uses TRBV5-6 and TRBJ2-2; no clear D. The CDR3 has 13 residues. Germline CDR1 and CDR2: SGHDT and YYEEEE. Trimming took off 1 base at V and 4 bases at J, with 5 bases between the two ends. In DNA, the CDR3 is TGTGCCAGCAGCTTGACCCGCACCGGGGAGCTGTTTTTT. Translated, it gives CASSLTRTGELFF. Combining the CDR3 with reference TRBV5-6 and TRBJ2-2 gives the whole variable domain DAGVTQSPTHLIKTRGQQVTLRCSPKSGHDTVSWYQQALGQGPQFIFQYYEEEERQRGNFPDRFSGHQFPNYSSELNVNALLLGDSALYLCASSLTRTGELFFGEGSRLTVL.

This sequence joins TRBV6-5 and TRBJ2-7; D is possibly TRBD2 (6 bases). The CDR3 extends over 11 amino acids. The germline V gene encodes CDR1 MNHEY and CDR2 SVGAGI. Trimming left V 3 bases short and J 8 bases short, with 8 bases between. The chain's CDR3 is CASSYSGQQYF. The CDR3 DNA reads TGTGCCAGCAGTTATAGCGGTCAGCAGTACTTC.